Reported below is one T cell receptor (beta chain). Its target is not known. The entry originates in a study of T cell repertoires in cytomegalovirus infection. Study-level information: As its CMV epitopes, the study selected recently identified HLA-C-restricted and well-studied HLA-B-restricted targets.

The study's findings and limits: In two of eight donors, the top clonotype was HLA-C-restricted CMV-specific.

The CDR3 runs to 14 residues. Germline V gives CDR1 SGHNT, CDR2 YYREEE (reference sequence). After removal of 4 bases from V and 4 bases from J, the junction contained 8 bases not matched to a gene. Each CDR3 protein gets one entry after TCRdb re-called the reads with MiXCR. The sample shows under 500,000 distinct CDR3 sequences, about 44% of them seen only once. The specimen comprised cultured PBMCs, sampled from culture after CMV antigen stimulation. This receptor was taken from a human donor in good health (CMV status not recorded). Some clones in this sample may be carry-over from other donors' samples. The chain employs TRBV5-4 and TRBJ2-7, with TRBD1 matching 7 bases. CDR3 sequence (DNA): TGTGCCAGCAGCCGAGGGACAGCAAAATACGAGCAGTACTTC. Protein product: CASSRGTAKYEQYF.